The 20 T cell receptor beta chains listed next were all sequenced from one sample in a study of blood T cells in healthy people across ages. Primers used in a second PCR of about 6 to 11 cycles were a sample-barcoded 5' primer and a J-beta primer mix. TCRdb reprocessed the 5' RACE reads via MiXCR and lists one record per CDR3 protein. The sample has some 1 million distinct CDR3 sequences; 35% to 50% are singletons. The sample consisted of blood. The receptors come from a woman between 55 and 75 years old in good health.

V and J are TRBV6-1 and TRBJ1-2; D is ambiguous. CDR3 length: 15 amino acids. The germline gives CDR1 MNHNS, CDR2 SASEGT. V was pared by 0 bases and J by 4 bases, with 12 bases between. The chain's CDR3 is CASSEAHDISYGYTF. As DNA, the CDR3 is TGTGCCAGCAGTGAAGCGCATGATATCTCCTATGGCTACACCTTC.

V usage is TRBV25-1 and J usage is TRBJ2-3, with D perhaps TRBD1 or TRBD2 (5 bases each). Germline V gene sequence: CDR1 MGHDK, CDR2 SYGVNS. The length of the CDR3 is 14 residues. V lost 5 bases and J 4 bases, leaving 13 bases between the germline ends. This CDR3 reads CASSLTEGSDTQYF. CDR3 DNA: TGTGCCAGCAGTTTGACAGAGGGATCAGATACGCAGTATTTT.

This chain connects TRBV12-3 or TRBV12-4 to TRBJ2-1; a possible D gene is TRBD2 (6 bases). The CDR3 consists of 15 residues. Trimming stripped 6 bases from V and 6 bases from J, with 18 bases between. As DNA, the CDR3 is TGTGCCAGCAGGCCACTGGGCGGGGTATTCAATGAGCAGTTCTTC. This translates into CASRPLGGVFNEQFF.

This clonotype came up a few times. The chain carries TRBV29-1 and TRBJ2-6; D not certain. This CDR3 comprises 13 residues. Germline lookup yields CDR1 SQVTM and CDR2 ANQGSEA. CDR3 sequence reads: CSSLGSGANVLTF. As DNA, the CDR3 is TGCAGTAGTCTGGGCTCTGGGGCCAACGTCCTGACTTTC.

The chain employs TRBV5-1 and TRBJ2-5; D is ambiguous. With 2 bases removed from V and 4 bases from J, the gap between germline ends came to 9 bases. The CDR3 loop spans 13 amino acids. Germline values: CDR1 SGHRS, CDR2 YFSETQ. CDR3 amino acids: CASSFYSGETQYF. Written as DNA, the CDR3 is TGCGCCAGCAGCTTCTATTCGGGAGAGACCCAGTACTTC. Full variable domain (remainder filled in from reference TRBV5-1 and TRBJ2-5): KAGVTQTPRYLIKTRGQQVTLSCSPISGHRSVSWYQQTPGQGLQFLFEYFSETQRNKGNFPGRFSGRQFSNSRSEMNVSTLELGDSALYLCASSFYSGETQYFGPGTRLLVL.

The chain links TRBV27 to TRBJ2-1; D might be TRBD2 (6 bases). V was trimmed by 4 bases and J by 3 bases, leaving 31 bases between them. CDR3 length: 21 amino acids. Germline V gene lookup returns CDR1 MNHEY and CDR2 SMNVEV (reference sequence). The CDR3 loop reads CASSSQVVSGSLRDHYNEQFF. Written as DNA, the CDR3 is TGTGCCAGCAGTTCCCAAGTTGTTAGCGGATCTCTTCGGGATCACTACAATGAGCAGTTCTTC.

The CDR3 DNA sequence: TGTGCCAGCAGCCCAGGGACTAGCGGGACCTTATCCAATGAGCAGTACTTC. The encoded protein is CASSPGTSGTLSNEQYF. The chain joins TRBV11-2 to TRBJ2-1; 13 nucleotides agree with TRBD2. Matching the DNA end better, TRBJ2-7 makes the J call doubtful. The CDR3 runs 17 residues. Germline V gene data show CDR1 as SGHAT and CDR2 as FQNNGV.

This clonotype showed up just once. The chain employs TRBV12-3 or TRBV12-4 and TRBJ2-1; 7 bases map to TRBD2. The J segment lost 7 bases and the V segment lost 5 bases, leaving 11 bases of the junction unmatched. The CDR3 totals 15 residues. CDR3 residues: CASSNGLGSRNEQFF. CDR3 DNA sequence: TGTGCCAGCAGTAACGGACTAGGTTCGAGAAATGAGCAGTTCTTC.

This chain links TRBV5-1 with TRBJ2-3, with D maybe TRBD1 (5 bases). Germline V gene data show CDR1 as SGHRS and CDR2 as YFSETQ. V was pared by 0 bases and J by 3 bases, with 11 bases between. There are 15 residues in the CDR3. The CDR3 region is CASSLEGLETDTQYF. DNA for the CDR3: TGCGCCAGCAGCTTGGAGGGGTTGGAGACAGATACGCAGTATTTT.

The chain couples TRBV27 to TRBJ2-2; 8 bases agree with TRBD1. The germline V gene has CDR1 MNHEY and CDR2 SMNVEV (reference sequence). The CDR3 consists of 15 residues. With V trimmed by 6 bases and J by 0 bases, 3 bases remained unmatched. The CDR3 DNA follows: TGTGCCAGCAGCAGACAGGGGACGAACACCGGGGAGCTGTTTTTT. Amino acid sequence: CASSRQGTNTGELFF.

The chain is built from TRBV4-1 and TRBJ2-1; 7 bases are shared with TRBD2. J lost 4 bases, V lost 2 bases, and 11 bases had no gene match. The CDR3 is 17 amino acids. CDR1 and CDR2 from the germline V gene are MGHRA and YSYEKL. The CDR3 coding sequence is TGCGCCAGCAGCCAATTCCCGGGACTATCGGGTTACAATGAGCAGTTCTTC. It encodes CASSQFPGLSGYNEQFF.

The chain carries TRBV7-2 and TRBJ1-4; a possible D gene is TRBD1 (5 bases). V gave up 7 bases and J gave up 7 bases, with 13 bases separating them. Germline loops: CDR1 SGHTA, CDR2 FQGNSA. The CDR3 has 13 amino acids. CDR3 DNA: TGTGCCAGCAAAATGGGGGTAATTGAAAAACTGTTTTTT. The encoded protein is CASKMGVIEKLFF.

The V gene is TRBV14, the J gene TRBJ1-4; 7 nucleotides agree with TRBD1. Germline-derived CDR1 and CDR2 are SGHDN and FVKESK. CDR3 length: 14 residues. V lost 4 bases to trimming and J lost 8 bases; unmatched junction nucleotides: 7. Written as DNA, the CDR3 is TGTGCCAGCAGCCCAGCAGGGGGGAGCGAAAAACTGTTTTTT. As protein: CASSPAGGSEKLFF. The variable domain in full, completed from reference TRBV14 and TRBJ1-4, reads EAGVTQFPSHSVIEKGQTVTLRCDPISGHDNLYWYRRVMGKEIKFLLHFVKESKQDESGMPNNRFLAERTGGTYSTLKVQPAELEDSGVYFCASSPAGGSEKLFFGSGTQLSVL.

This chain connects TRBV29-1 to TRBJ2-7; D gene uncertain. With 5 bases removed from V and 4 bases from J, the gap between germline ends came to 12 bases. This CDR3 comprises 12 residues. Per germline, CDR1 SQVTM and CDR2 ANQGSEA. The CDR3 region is CSVRVSDYEQYF. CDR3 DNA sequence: TGCAGCGTTAGGGTCAGCGATTACGAGCAGTACTTC.

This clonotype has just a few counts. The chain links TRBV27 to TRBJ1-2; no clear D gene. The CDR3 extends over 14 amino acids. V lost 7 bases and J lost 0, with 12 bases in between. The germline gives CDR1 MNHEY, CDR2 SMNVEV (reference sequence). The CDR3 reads CASKQSLANYGYTF. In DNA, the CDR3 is TGTGCCAGCAAGCAGTCTTTGGCTAACTATGGCTACACCTTC.

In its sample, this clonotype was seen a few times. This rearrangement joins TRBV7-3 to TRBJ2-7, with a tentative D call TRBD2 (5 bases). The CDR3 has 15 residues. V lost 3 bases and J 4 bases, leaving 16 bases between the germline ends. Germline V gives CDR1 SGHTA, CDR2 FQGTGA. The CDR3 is CASSFLGGYQYEQYF. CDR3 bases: TGTGCCAGCAGCTTCCTAGGAGGCTATCAATACGAGCAGTACTTC.

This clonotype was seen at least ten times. CDR3: CASSGTVGTQYF. The CDR3 DNA reads as TGTGCCAGCAGTGGGACTGTCGGGACCCAGTACTTC. V usage is TRBV6-1 and J usage is TRBJ2-7; D possibly corresponds to TRBD2 (5 bases). The end of the DNA is better explained by TRBJ2-5, so the J call may be wrong. CDR3 length equals 12 residues. Germline CDR1 and CDR2: MNHNS and SASEGT.

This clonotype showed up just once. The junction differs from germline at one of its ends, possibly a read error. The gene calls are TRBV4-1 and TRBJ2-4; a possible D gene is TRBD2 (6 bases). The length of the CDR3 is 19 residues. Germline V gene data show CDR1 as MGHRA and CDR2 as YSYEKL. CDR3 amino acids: CASSQGRDRVPLARNIQYF. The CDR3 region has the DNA TGCGCCAGCAGCCAAGGCCGCGACAGAGTACCACTAGCCAGAAACATTCAGTACTTC.

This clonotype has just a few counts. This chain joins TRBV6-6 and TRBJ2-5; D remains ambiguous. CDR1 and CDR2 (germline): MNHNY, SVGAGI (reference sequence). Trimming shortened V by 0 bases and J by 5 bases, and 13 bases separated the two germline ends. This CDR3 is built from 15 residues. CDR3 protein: CASSYSIRPGETQYF. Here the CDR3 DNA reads TGTGCCAGCAGTTACTCTATACGGCCTGGGGAGACCCAGTACTTC.

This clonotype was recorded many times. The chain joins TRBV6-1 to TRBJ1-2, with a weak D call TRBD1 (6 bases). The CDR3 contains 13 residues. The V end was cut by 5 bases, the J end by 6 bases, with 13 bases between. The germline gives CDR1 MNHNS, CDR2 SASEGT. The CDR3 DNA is TGTGCCAGCAGTATTACAGGGTCCCATGGCTACACCTTC. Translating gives CASSITGSHGYTF.